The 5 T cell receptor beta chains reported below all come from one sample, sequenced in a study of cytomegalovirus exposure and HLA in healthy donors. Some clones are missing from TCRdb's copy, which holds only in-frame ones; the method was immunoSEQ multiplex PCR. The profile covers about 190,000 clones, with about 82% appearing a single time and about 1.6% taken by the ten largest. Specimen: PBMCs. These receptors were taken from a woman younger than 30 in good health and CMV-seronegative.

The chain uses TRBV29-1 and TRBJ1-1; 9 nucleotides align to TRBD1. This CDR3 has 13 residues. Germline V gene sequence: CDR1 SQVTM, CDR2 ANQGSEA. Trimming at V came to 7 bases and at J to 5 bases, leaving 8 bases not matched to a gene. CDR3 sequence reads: CSAAQGARTEAFF. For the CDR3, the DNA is TGCAGCGCAGCACAGGGGGCACGAACTGAAGCTTTCTTT.

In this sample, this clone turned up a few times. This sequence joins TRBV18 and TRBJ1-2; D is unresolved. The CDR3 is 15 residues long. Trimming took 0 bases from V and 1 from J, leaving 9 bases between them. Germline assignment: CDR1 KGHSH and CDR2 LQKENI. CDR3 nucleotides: TGTGCCAGCTCACCACCGTTACAAAATAACTATGGCTACACCTTC. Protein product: CASSPPLQNNYGYTF.

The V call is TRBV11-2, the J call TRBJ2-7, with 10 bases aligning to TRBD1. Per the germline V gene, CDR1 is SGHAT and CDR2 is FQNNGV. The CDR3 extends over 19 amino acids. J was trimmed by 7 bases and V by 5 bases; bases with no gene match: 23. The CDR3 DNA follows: TGTGCCAGCAGCCTACGCTCCCCCGCTGGACAGGGGGTGTCTCGGGAGCAGTACTTC. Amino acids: CASSLRSPAGQGVSREQYF.

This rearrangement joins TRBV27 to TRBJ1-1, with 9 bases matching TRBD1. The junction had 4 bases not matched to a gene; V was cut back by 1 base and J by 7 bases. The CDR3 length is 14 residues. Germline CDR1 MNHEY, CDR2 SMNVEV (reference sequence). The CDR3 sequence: CASSLFRDRDEAFF. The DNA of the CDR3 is TGTGCCAGCAGTTTATTCCGGGACAGGGATGAAGCTTTCTTT.

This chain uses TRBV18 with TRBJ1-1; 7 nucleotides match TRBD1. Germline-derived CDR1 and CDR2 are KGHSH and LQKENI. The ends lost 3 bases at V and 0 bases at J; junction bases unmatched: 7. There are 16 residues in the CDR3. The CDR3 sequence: CASSPRQGGMNTEAFF. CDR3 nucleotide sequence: TGTGCCAGCTCACCCAGACAGGGAGGCATGAACACTGAAGCTTTCTTT.